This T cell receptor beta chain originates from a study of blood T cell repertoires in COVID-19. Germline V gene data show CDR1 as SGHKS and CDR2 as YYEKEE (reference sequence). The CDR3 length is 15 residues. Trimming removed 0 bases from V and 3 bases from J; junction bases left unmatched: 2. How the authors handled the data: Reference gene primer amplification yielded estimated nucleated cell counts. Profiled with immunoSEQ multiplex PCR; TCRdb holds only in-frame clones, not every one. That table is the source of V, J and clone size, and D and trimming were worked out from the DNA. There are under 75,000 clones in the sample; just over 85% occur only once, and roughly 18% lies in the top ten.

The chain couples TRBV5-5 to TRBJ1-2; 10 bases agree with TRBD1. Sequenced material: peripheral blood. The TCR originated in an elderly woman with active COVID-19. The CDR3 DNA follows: TGTGCCAGCAGCTTGGATGGGACAGGGGACTATGGCTACACCTTC. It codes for CASSLDGTGDYGYTF.